Shown below are 10 T cell receptor beta chains from a single sample sequenced in a study of beta chain features in type 1 diabetes. Study outcomes and limitations: For Type 1 diabetes patients, all four CD4+ subsets carried TCRB CDR3s that were moderately but significantly shorter.

Since all of the isolated RNA was reverse transcribed, expressed TCRB transcripts were what got sequenced. Clones were sequenced by immunoSEQ multiplex PCR, and TCRdb holds only the in-frame ones, with some missing. This table has under 300,000 clones, 11% to 15% appearing once. The antigens these receptors bind are not known. The sequenced sample was naive CD4+ T cells from blood. Source of these receptors: a man aged 30 to 45 with type 1 diabetes.

This chain connects TRBV13 to TRBJ2-2; D gene ambiguous. Germline CDR1 is PRHDT and CDR2 is FYEKMQ (reference sequence). The CDR3 has 16 residues. V lost 5 bases to trimming and J lost 0 bases, with 13 bases between them. CDR3 sequence (DNA): TGTGCCAGCAGCCCGGTCGACAACTCGAACACCGGGGAGCTGTTTTTT. This codes for CASSPVDNSNTGELFF.

This clone was detected a few times. The gene calls are TRBV6-5 and TRBJ2-7; 9 bases align to TRBD1. The CDR3 has 14 residues. Looked up from germline, CDR1 is MNHEY and CDR2 is SVGAGI. V gave up 6 bases and J gave up 4 bases; unmatched junction bases: 7. The CDR3 reads CASRSTGGGYEQYF. CDR3 in DNA: TGTGCCAGCAGGTCGACAGGGGGGGGTTACGAGCAGTACTTC.

The V and J genes are TRBV6-6 and TRBJ1-2; TRBD1 matches at 10 bases. CDR3 length: 16 amino acids. Germline V CDR1 and CDR2: MNHNY, SVGAGI (reference sequence). V trimming: 5 bases; J trimming: 7 bases; junction bases outside the gene matches: 13. CDR3 in DNA: TGTGCCAGCAGTGGGGGGCCGGGACAGGGGAAGGGTGGCTACACCTTC. This encodes CASSGGPGQGKGGYTF.

This clone occurred a few times. Other DNA sequences within the sample encode an identical CDR3. The V and J genes are TRBV20-1 and TRBJ2-7; D not resolved. CDR1 and CDR2 from the germline V gene are DFQATT and SNEGSKA (reference sequence). CDR3 length: 11 amino acids. Between the trimmed V and J ends, which lost 4 bases and 3 bases, there was a span of 7 bases. DNA of the CDR3: TGCAGTGCTAAGACTGACTACGAGCAGTACTTC. Its protein product is CSAKTDYEQYF.

This clone was counted a single time. V gene TRBV2 combines with J gene TRBJ2-5; 8 positions match TRBD2. Trimming cost V 1 base and J 4 bases; bases outside gene matches: 2. This CDR3 spans 14 amino acids. Germline V gene data show CDR1 as SNHLY and CDR2 as FYNNEI. CDR3 region: CASSEVGGAETQYF. The CDR3 DNA reads as TGTGCCAGCAGTGAAGTCGGGGGGGCAGAGACCCAGTACTTC.

The rearrangement joins TRBV10-3 to TRBJ2-7; 10 bases are shared with TRBD2. The CDR3 covers 15 residues. In germline, CDR1 is ENHRY, CDR2 SYGVKD. V lost 3 bases and J lost 6; bases outside the gene matches: 8. CDR3 in amino acids: CAISDSLAGESEQYF. The CDR3 region has the DNA TGTGCCATCAGTGACTCTCTAGCGGGAGAGTCCGAGCAGTACTTC.

This rearrangement joins TRBV25-1 to TRBJ2-1; 8 bases align to TRBD2. Unmatched junction bases numbered 6, after V lost 3 bases and J lost 8 bases. Germline V lookup: CDR1 MGHDK, CDR2 SYGVNS. The CDR3 consists of 14 residues. CDR3 protein: CASSEPGGVDEQFF. CDR3 DNA: TGTGCCAGCAGTGAGCCGGGAGGGGTGGATGAGCAGTTCTTC.

This clone was seen a handful of times. CDR3 amino acids: CASTGALNIQYF. The DNA of the CDR3 is TGTGCCAGCACCGGAGCCCTAAACATTCAGTACTTC. The chain carries TRBV6-5 and TRBJ2-4; the D is unclear. Germline V gene data show CDR1 as MNHEY and CDR2 as SVGAGI. The V gene lost 7 bases and the J gene lost 6 bases, with 10 bases spanning the gap. The CDR3 has 12 amino acids.

The rearrangement joins TRBV4-1 to TRBJ2-1, with TRBD2 matching 13 bases. Trimming took 2 bases from V and 6 from J; bases not matched to a gene: 4. The CDR3 covers 16 residues. The germline V gene encodes CDR1 MGHRA and CDR2 YSYEKL. The CDR3: CASSQTGTSGTNEQFF. The DNA of the CDR3 is TGCGCCAGCAGCCAAACCGGGACTAGCGGGACCAATGAGCAGTTCTTC.

This clone has a handful of counts. This chain uses TRBV7-9 with TRBJ1-1, with D unclear. The CDR3 extends over 13 amino acids. CDR1 SEHNR and CDR2 FQNEAQ come from the germline V gene (reference sequence). The V end lost 4 bases, the J end lost 5 bases, and 11 bases lay between the germline ends. DNA of the CDR3: TGTGCCAGCAGCTCCCTTACGGGGACTGAAGCTTTCTTT. This sequence encodes CASSSLTGTEAFF.